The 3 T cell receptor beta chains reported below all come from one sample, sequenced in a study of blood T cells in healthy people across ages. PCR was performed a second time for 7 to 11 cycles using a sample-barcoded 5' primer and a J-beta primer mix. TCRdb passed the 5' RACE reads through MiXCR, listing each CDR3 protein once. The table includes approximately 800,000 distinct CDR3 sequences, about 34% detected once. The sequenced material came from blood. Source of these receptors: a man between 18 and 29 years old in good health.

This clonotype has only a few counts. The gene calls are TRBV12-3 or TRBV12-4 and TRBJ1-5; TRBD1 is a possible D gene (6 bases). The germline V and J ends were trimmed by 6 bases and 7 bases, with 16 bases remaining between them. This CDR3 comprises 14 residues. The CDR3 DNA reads TGTGCCAGCAGCCCCACGGTGGGGGGCCAGCCCCAGCATTTT. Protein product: CASSPTVGGQPQHF.

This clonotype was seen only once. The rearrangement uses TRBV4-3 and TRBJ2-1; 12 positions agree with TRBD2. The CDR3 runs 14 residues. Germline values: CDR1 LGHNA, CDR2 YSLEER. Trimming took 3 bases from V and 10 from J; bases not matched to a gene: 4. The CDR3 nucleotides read TGCGCCAGCAGCCAGACACTAGCGGGGGGAGAGCAGTTCTTC. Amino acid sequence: CASSQTLAGGEQFF.

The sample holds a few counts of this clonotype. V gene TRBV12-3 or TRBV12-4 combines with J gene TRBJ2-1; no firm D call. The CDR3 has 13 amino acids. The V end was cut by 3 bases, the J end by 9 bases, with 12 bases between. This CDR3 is CASSFSPRGEQFF. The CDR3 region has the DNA TGTGCCAGCAGTTTTAGCCCTCGCGGTGAGCAGTTCTTC.